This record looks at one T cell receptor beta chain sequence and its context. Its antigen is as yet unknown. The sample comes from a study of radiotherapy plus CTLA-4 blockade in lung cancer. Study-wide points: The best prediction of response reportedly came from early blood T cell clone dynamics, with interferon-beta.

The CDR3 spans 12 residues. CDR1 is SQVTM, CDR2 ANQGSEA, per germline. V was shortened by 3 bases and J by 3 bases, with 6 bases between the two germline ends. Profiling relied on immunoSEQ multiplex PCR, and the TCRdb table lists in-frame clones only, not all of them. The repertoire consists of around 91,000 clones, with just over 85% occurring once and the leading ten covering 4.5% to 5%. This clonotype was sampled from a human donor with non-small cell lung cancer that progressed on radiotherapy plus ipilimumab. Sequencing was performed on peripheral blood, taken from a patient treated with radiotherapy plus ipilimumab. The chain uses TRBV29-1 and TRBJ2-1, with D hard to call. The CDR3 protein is CSVDGLYNEQFF. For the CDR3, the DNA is TGCAGCGTTGATGGGCTCTACAATGAGCAGTTCTTC.